This TCR beta chain was sequenced for a study of blood T cell repertoires in COVID-19. About the research overall: The United States, Italy and Spain supplied acute and convalescent COVID-19 samples. The cDNA or gDNA used as material had been derived from T cells, B-cell-depleted T cells, or PBMCs.

Methods used by the authors: The authors estimated nucleated cell counts from reference gene primer amplification. Only in-frame clones appear in the TCRdb table, and some are missing; sequencing was by immunoSEQ multiplex PCR. From that table come the V and J calls and clone size; the DNA was used to work out D and trimming. The table lists over 75,000 clones, more than 65% of them singletons. Germline V CDR1 and CDR2: LGHDT, YNNKEL (reference sequence). The CDR3 contains 15 residues. The V and J ends lost 4 bases and 5 bases respectively, with 12 bases between them. This receptor was taken from a human donor in a cohort sampled during active COVID-19. The sequencing input was peripheral blood. V gene TRBV3-1 (or the pseudogene TRBV3-2) combines with J gene TRBJ1-6, with a tentative D call TRBD1 (5 bases). The CDR3 protein is CASSPPGGDNSPLHF. CDR3 sequence (DNA): TGTGCCAGCAGCCCCCCGGGAGGGGATAATTCACCCCTCCACTTT.